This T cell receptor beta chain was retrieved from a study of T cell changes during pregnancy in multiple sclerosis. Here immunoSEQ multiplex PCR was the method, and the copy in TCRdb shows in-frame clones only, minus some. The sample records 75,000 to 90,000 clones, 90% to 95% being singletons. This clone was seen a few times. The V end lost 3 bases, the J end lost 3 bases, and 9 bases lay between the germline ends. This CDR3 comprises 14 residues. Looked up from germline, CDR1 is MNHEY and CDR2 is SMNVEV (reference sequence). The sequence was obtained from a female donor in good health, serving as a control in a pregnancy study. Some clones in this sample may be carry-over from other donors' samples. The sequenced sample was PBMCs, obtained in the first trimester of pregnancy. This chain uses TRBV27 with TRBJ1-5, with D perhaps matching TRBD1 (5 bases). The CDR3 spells CASSFGADNQPQHF. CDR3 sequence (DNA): TGTGCCAGCAGTTTTGGGGCGGACAATCAGCCCCAGCATTTT.